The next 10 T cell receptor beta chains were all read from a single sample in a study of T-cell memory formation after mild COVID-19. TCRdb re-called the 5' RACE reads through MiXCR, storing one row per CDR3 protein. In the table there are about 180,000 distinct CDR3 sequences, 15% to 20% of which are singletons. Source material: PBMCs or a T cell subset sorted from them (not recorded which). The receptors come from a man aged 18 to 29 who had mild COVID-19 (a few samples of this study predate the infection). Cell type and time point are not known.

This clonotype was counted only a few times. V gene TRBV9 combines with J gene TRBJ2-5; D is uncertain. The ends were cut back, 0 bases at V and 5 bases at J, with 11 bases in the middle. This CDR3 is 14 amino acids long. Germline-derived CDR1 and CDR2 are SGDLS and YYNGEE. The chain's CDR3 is CASSVGVSVETQYF. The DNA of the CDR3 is TGTGCCAGCAGCGTAGGAGTCTCGGTCGAGACCCAGTACTTC.

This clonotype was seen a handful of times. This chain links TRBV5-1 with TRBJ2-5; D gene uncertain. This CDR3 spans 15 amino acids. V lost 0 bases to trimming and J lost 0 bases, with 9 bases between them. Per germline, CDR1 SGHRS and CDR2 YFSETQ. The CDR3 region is CASSLGGTYQETQYF. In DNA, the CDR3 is TGCGCCAGCAGCTTGGGGGGTACTTACCAAGAGACCCAGTACTTC.

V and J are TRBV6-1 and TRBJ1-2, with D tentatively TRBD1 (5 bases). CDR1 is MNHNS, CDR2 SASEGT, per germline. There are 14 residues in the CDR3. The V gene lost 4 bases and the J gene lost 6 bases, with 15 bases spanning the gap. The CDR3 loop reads CASSGRDGMDGYTF. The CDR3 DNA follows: TGTGCCAGCAGTGGTCGGGACGGTATGGATGGCTACACCTTC.

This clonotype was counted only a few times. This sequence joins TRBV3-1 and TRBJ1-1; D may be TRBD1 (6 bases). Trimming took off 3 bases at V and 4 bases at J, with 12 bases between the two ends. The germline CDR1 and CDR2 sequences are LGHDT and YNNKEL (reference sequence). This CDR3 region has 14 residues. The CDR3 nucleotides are TGTGCCAGCAGCCAGTTCAGGGGACTCACTGAAGCTTTCTTT. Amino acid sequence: CASSQFRGLTEAFF.

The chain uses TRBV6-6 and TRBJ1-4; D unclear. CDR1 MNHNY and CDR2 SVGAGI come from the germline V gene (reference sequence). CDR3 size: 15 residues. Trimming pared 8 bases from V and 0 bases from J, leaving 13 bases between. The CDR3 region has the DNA TGTGCCAGCGGCGACCGTCAGACAACTAATGAAAAACTGTTTTTT. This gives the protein CASGDRQTTNEKLFF.

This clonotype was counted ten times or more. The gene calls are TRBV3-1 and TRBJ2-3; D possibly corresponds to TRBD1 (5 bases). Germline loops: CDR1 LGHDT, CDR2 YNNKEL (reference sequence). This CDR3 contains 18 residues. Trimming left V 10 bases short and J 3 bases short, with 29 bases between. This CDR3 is CATSGPIRRDIGTDTQYF. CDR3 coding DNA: TGTGCCACCTCCGGGCCGATCCGCAGGGATATAGGAACAGATACGCAGTATTTT.

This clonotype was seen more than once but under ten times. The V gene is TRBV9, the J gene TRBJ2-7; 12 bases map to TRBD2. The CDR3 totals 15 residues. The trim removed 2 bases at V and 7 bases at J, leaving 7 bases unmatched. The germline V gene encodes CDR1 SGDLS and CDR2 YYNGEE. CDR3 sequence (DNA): TGTGCCAGCAGCGTTACTAGCGGGGGGACCTTGGAGCAGTACTTC. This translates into CASSVTSGGTLEQYF.

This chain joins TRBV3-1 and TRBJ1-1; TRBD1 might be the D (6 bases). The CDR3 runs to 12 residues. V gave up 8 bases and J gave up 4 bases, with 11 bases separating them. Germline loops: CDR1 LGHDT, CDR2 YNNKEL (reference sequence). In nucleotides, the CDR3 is TGTGCCAGCTTGGGGGCAGGCACTGAAGCTTTCTTT. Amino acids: CASLGAGTEAFF.

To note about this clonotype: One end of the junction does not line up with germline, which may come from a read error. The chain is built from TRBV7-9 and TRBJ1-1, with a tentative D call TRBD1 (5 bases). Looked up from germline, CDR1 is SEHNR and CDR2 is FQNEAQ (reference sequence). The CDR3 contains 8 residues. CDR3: CAAGTKNF. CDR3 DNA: TGTGCCGCTGGGACGAAAAACTTT.

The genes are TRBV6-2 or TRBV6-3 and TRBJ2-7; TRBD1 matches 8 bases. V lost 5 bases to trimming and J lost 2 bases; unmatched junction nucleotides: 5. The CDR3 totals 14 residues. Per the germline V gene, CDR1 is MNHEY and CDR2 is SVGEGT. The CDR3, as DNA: TGTGCCAGCAGTGGAGGGACAGGTCCCTACGAGCAGTACTTC. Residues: CASSGGTGPYEQYF.